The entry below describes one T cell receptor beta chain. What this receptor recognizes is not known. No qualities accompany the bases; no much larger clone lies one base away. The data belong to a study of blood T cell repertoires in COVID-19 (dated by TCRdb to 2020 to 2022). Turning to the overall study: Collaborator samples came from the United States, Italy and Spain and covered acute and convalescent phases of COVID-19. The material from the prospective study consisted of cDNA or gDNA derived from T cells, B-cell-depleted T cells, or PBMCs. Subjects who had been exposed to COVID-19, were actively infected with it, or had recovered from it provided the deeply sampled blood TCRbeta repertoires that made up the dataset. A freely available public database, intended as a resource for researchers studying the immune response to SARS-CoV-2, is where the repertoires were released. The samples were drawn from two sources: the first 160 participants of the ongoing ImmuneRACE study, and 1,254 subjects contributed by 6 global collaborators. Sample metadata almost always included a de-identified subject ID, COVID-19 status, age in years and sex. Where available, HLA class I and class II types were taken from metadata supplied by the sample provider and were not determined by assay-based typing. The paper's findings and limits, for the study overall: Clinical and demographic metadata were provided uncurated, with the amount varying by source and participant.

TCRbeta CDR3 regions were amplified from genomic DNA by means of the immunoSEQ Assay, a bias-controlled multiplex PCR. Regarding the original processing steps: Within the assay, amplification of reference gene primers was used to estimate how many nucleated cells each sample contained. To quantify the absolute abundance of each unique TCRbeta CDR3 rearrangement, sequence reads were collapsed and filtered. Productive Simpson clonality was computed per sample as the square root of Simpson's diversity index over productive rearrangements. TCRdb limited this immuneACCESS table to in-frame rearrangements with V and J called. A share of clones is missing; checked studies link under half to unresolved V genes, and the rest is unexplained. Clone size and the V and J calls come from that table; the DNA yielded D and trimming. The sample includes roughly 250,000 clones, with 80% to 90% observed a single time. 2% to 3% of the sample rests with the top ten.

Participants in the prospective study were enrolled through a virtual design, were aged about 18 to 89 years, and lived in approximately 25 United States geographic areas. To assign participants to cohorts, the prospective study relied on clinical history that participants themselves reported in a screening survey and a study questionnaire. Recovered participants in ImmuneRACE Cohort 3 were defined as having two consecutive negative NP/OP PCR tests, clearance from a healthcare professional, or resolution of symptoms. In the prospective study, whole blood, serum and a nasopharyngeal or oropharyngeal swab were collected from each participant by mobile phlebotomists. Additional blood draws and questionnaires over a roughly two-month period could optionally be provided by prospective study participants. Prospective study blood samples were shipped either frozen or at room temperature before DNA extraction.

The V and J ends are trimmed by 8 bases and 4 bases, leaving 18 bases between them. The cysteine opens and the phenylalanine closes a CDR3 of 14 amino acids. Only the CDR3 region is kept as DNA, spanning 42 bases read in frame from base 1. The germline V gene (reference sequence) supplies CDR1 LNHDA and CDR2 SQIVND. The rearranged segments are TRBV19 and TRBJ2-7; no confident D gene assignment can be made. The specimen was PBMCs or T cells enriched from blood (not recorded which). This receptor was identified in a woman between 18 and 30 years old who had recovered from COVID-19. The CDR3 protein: CASSRSLALYEQYF. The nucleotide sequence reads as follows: TGTGCCAGTTCCCGGAGTTTAGCCCTATACGAGCAGTACTTC. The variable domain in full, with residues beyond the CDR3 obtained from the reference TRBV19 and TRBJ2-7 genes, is DGGITQSPKYLFRKEGQNVTLSCEQNLNHDAMYWYRQDPGQGLRLIYYSQIVNDFQKGDIAEGYSVSREKKESFPLTVTSAQKNPTAFYLCASSRSLALYEQYFGPGTRLTVT.